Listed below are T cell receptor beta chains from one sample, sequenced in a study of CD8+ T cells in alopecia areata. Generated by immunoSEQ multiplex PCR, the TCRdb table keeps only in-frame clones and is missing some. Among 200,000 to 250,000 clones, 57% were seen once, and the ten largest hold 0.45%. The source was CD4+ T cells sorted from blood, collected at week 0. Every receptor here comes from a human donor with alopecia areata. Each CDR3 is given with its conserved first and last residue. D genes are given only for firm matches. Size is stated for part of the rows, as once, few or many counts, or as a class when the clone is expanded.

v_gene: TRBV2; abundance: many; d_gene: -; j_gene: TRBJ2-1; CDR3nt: TGTGCCAGCAGCTCCGTCCCGAATGAGCAGTTCTTC; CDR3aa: CASSSVPNEQFF
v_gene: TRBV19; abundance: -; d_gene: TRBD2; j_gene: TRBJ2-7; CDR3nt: TGTGCCAGTAGTAGCGGGAGCTCGATCTACGAGCAGTACTTC; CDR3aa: CASSSGSSIYEQYF
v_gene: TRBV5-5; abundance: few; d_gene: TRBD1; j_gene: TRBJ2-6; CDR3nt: TGTGCCAGCAGCTCAGGGGGCGCTGGGGCCAACGTCCTGACTTTC; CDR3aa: CASSSGGAGANVLTF
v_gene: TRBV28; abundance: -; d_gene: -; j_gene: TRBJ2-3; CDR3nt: TGTGCCAGCAGTCCCCCCCGGTCAGCTAGCACAGATACGCAGTATTTT; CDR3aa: CASSPPRSASTDTQYF
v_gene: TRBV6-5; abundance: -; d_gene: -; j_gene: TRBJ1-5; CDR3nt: TGTGCCAGCAGTTACTCGTTCCACGTCGATCAGCCCCAGCATTTT; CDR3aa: CASSYSFHVDQPQHF
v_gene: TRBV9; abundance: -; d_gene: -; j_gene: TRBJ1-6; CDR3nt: TGTGCCAGCAGCAAGGGGGGAGTCAGTAATTCACCCCTCCACTTT; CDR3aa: CASSKGGVSNSPLHF
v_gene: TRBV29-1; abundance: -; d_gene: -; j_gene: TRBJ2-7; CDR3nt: TGCAGCGTTCGGGTCGGGGGTTCCTACGAGCAGTACTTC; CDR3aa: CSVRVGGSYEQYF
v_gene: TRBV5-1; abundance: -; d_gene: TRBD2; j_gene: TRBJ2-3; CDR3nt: TGCGCCAGCAGAGGCGGGGGAGCCACAGATACGCAGTATTTT; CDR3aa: CASRGGGATDTQYF
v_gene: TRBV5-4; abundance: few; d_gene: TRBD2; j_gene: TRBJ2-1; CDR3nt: TGTGCCAGCAGCTTGGGACTAGCGGGGGGTCCCCTTAACAATGAGCAGTTCTTC; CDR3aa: CASSLGLAGGPLNNEQFF
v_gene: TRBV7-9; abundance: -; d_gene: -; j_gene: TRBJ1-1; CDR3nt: TGTGCCAGCAGCCCACGTCTGGGGGGCGAGAACACTGAAGCTTTCTTT; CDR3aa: CASSPRLGGENTEAFF
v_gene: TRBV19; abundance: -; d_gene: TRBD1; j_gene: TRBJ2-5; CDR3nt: TGTGCCAGTAGTGGGGGAAGGACAGGGGGCGCGGAGACCCAGTACTTC; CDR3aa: CASSGGRTGGAETQYF
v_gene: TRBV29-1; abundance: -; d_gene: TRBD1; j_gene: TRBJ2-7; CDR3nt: TGCAGCGTTGATAGTATCGGGGACAGGGGGCACGAGCAGTACTTC; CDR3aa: CSVDSIGDRGHEQYF
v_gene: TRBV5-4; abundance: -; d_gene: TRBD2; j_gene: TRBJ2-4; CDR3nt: TGTGCCAGCAGCCCTGCGGGGGGGCAGGCCAAAAACATTCAGTACTTC; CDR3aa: CASSPAGGQAKNIQYF
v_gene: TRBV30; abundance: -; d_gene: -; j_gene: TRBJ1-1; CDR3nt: TGTGCCTGGAATTCGGACCCTCTGGGCACTGAAGCTTTCTTT; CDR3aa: CAWNSDPLGTEAFF
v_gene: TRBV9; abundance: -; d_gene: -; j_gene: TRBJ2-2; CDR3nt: TGTGCCAGCAGCGGCACCCTCGGGGAGCTGTTTTTT; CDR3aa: CASSGTLGELFF
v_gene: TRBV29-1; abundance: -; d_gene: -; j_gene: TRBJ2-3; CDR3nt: TGCAGCGGGCTTGGGAGCGGAGGATATACGCAGTATTTT; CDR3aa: CSGLGSGGYTQYF
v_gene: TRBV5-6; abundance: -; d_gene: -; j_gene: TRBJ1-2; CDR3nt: TGTGCCAGCAGCTTGGAGCCCGGAGCTAACTATGGCTACACCTTC; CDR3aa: CASSLEPGANYGYTF
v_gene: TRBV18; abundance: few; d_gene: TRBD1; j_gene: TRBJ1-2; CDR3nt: TGTGCCAGCTCACCAGGGACAGACTATGGCTACACCTTC; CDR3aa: CASSPGTDYGYTF
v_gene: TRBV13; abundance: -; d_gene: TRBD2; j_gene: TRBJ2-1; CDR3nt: TGTGCCAGCAGCACCGCCGGGACTAGCGGGATAGGTGAGCAGTTCTTC; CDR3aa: CASSTAGTSGIGEQFF
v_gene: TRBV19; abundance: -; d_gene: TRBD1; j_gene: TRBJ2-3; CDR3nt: TGTGCCAGTAGGACAGGGGCGTCAGGCACAGATACGCAGTATTTT; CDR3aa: CASRTGASGTDTQYF
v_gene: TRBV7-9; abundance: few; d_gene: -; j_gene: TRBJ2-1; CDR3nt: TGTGCCAGCAGCTTACCGGGACCCTTCGATGAGCAGTTCTTC; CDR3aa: CASSLPGPFDEQFF
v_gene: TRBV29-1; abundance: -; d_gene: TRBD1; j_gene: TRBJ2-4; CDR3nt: TGCAGCGTTGTGGAAGGGTTGGGACAGGGGATAACAGCCAAAAACATTCAGTACTTC; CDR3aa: CSVVEGLGQGITAKNIQYF
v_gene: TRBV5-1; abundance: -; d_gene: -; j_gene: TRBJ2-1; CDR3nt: TGCGCCAGCAGCCCCCGTTCAGGGTTGGATGAGCAGTTCTTC; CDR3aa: CASSPRSGLDEQFF
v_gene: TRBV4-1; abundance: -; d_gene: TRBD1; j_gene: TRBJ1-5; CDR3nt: TGCGCCAGCAGCCGGACAGGGGTGAGCAATCAGCCCCAGCATTTT; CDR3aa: CASSRTGVSNQPQHF
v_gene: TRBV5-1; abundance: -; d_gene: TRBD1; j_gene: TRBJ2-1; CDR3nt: TGCGCCAGCAGCCTGGAAACAGGGGTTGTAAATGAGCAGTTCTTC; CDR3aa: CASSLETGVVNEQFF
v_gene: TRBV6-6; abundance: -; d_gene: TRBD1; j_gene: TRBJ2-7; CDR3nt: TGTGCCAGCAGCCTCGGGACAGGCGACGAGCAGTACTTC; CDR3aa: CASSLGTGDEQYF
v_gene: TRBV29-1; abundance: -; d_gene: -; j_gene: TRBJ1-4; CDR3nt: TGCAGCGTTGAGGTTTATCCCATACTGTTTTTT; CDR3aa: CSVEVYPILFF
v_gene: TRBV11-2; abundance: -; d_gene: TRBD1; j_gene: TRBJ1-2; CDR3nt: TGTGCCAGCAGCGACGGACAGGGGAGGGGCTATGGCTACACCTTC; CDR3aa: CASSDGQGRGYGYTF
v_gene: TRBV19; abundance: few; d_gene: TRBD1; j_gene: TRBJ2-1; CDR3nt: TGTGCCAGTAGTAGGGACAGGGGCGATGAGCAGTTCTTC; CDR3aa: CASSRDRGDEQFF
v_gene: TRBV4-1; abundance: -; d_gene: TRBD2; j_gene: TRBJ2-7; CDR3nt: TGCGCCAGCAGCCCACGACCTAGCGGGAGATCCTACGAGCAGTACTTC; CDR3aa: CASSPRPSGRSYEQYF
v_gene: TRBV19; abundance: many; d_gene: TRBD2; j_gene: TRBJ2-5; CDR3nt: TGTGCCAGTACCAGGGGACTAGCGGGAGGGCAAGAGACCCAGTACTTC; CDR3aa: CASTRGLAGGQETQYF
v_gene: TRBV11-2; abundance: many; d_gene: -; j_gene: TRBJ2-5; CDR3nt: TGTGCCAGCAGCTTTGTGAGGGAGACCCAGTACTTC; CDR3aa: CASSFVRETQYF
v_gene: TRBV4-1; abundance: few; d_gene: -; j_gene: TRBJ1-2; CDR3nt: TGCGCCAGCAGCCAAGAGAGGTCCCAGCAGGGGCGCATAGGGCACTATGGCTACACCTTC; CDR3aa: CASSQERSQQGRIGHYGYTF
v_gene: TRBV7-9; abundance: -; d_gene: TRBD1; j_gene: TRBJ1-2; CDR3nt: TGTGCCAGCAGCCGAGCCTTCGAGACAGGGAACTATGGCTACACCTTC; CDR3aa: CASSRAFETGNYGYTF
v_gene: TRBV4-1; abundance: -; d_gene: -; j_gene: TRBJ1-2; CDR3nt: TGCGCCAGCAGCCAAGAAGGCGGGCGGATCGGCTACACCTTC; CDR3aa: CASSQEGGRIGYTF
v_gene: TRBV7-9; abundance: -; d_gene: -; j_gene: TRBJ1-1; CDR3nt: TGTGCCAGCAGCTTAGACGCACGGCACACTGAAGCTTTCTTT; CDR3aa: CASSLDARHTEAFF
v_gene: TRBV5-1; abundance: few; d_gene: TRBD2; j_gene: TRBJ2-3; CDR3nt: TGCGCCAGCAGCTCCGGGACTAGCGCCGATACGCAGTATTTT; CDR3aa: CASSSGTSADTQYF
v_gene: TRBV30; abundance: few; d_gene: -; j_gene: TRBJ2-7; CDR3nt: TGTGCCTGGAATCAGGGCACCTACGAGCAGTACTTC; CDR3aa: CAWNQGTYEQYF
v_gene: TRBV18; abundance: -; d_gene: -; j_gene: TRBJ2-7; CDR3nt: TGTGCCAGCTCACCAGGGGGCGAGCAGTACTTC; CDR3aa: CASSPGGEQYF
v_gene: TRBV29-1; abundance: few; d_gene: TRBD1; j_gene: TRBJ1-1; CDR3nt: TGCAGCGTCTACGGACAGGGATCAAACACTGAAGCTTTCTTT; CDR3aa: CSVYGQGSNTEAFF
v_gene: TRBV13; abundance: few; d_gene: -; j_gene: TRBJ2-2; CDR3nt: TGTGCCAGCAGCACTTATTCGAACACCGGGGAGCTGTTTTTT; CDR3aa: CASSTYSNTGELFF
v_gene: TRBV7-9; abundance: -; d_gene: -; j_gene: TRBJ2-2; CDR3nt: TGTGCCAGCAGCTTAGATGGTAATCGGGAGCTGTTTTTT; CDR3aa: CASSLDGNRELFF
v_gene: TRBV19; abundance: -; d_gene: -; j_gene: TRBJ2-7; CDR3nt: TGTGCCAGTAGTTCCCGGGACGGAACCTACGAGCAGTACTTC; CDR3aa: CASSSRDGTYEQYF
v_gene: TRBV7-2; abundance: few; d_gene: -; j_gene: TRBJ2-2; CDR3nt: TGTGCCAGCAGCTTACCTACCGGGAGCACCGGGGAGCTGTTTTTT; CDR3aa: CASSLPTGSTGELFF
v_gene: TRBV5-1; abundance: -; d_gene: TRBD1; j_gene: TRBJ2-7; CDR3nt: TGCGCCAGCAGCTTTCGGACAGGGGGAAACGAGCAGTACTTC; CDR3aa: CASSFRTGGNEQYF
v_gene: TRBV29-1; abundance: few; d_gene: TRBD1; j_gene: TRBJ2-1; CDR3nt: TGCAGCGCTAAAAGACTCCGACAGGGAACTAACAATGAGCAGTTCTTC; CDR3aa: CSAKRLRQGTNNEQFF
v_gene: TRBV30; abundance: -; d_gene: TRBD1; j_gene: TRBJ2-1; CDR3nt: TGTGCCTGGAGTGTACGAAGGACAGGGGGATGGAATGAGCAGTTCTTC; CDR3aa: CAWSVRRTGGWNEQFF
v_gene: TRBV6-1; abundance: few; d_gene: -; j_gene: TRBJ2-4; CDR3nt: TGTGCCAGCAGTGTTACAGGGTCCCGGAGGTCCAAAAACATTCAGTACTTC; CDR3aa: CASSVTGSRRSKNIQYF